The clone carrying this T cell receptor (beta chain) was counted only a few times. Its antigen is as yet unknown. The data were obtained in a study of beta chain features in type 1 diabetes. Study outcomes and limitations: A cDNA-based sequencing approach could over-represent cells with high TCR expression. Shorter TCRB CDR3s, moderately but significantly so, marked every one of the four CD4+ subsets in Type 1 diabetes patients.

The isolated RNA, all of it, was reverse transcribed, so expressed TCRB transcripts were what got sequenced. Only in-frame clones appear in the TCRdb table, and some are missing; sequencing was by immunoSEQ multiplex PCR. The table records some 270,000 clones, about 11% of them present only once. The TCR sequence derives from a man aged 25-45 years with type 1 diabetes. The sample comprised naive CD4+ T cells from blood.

The CDR3 is CAWNQGNTGELFF. Written as DNA, the CDR3 is TGTGCCTGGAATCAGGGTAACACCGGGGAGCTGTTTTTT. V gene TRBV30 combines with J gene TRBJ2-2, with a tentative D call TRBD1 (5 bases). V shed 4 bases and J shed 2 bases, with 8 bases lying between them. CDR1 is GTSNPN, CDR2 SVGIG, per germline (reference sequence). This CDR3 contains 13 residues.